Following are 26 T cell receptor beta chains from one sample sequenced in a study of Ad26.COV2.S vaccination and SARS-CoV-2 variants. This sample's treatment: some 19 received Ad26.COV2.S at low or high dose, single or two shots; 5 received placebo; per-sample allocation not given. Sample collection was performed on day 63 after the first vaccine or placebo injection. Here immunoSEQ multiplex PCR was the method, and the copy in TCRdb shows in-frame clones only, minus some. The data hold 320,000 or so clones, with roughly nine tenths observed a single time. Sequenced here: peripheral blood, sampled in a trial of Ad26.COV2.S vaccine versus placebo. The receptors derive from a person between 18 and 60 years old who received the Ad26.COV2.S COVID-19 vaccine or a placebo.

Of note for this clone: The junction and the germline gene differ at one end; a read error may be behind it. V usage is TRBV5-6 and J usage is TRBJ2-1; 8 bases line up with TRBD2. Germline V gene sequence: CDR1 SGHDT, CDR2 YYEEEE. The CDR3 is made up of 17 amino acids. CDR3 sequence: CASRLDRIAGTYNEQFF. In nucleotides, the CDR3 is TGTGCCAGCAGGTTGGACCGGATAGCGGGGACCTACAATGAGCAGTTCTTC.

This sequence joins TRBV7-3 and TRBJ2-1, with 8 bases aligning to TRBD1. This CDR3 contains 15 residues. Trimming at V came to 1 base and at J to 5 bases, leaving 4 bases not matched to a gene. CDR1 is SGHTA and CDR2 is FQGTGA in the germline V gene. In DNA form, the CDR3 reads TGTGCCAGCAGCTTAATGGGACAGGCGAACAATGAGCAGTTCTTC. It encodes CASSLMGQANNEQFF.

CDR3 protein: CASSLVLGPRDNEQFF. The CDR3 region has the DNA TGTGCCAGCAGTTTGGTGCTAGGGCCAAGGGACAATGAGCAGTTCTTC. The chain is built from TRBV27 and TRBJ2-1; no clear D. Germline V gene lookup returns CDR1 MNHEY and CDR2 SMNVEV (reference sequence). The CDR3 has 16 residues. The V end was cut by 3 bases, the J end by 5 bases, with 17 bases between.

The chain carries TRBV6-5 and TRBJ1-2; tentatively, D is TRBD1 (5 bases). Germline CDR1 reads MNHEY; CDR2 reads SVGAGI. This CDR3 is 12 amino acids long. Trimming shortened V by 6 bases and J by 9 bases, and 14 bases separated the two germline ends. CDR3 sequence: CASSTGALSYTF. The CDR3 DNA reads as TGTGCCAGCAGCACAGGTGCTCTGAGCTACACCTTC.

CDR3 DNA sequence: TGTGCCTGGAGTGTAATATTGGCAGGGGATGGCTACACCTTC. Its protein product is CAWSVILAGDGYTF. This rearrangement joins TRBV30 to TRBJ1-2; a possible D gene is TRBD1 (6 bases). There are 14 residues in the CDR3. Trimming left V 0 bases short and J 6 bases short, with 14 bases between. Germline lookup yields CDR1 GTSNPN and CDR2 SVGIG (reference sequence).

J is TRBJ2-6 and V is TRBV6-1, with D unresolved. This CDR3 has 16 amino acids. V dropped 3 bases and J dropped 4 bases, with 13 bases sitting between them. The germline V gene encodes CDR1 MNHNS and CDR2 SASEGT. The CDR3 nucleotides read TGTGCCAGCAGTGATGTCTGGGGATCAGGGGCCAACGTCCTGACTTTC. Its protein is CASSDVWGSGANVLTF.

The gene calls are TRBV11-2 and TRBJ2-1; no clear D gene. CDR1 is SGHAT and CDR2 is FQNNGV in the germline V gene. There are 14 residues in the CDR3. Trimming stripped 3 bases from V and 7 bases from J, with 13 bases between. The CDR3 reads CASSFLSLRNEQFF. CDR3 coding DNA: TGTGCCAGCAGCTTCTTAAGCCTAAGGAATGAGCAGTTCTTC.

The CDR3 DNA reads TGTGCCAGGACGAGCTCTGGGGCCAACGTCCTGACTTTC. Its translation is CARTSSGANVLTF. The rearrangement joins TRBV3-1 (or the pseudogene TRBV3-2) to TRBJ2-6; D gene unclear. Germline loops: CDR1 LGHDT, CDR2 YNNKEL (reference sequence). V was clipped by 9 bases and J by 0 bases, with 6 bases between them. The CDR3 extends over 13 amino acids.

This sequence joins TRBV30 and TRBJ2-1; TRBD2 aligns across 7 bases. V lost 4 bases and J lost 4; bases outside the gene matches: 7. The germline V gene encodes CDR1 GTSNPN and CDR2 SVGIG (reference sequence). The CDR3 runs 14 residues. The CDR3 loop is CAWTPLAAYNEQFF. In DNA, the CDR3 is TGTGCCTGGACTCCTCTAGCGGCTTACAATGAGCAGTTCTTC.

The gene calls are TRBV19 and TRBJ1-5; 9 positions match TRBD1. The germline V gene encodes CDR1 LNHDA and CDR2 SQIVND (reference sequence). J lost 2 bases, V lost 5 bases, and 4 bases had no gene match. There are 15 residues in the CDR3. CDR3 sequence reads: CASSGQGLGNQPQHF. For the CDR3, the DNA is TGTGCCAGTAGTGGACAGGGGCTGGGCAATCAGCCCCAGCATTTT.

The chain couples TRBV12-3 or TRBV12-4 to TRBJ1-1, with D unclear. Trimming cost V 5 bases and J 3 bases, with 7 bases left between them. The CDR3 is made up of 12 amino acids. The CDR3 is CASSQRDTEAFF. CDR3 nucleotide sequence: TGTGCCAGCAGTCAAAGGGACACTGAAGCTTTCTTT.

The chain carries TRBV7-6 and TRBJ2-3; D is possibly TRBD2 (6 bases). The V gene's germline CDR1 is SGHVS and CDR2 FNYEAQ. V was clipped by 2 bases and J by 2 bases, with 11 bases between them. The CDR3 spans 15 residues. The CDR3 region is CASSLIAAPTDTQYF. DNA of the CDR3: TGTGCCAGCAGCTTAATAGCGGCACCCACAGATACGCAGTATTTT.

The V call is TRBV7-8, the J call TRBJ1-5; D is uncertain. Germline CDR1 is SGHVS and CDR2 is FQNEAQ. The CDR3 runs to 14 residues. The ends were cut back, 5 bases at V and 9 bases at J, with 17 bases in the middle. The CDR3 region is CASSPTVAIRPQHF. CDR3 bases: TGTGCCAGCAGCCCTACCGTAGCAATCCGGCCCCAGCATTTT.

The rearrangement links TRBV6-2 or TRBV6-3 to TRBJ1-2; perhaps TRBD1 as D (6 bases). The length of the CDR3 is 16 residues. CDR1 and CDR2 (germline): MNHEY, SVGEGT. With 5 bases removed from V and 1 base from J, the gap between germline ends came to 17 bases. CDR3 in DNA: TGTGCCAGCAGTCGAGACTACAGGGATTTTAACTATGGCTACACCTTC. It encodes CASSRDYRDFNYGYTF.

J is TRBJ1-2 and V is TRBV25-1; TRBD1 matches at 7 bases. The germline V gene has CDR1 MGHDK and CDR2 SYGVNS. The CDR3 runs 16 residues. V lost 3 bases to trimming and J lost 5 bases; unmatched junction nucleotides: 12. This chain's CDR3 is CASSDSGGPLGYGYTF. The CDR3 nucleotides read TGTGCCAGCAGTGATTCAGGGGGACCTCTCGGGTATGGCTACACCTTC.

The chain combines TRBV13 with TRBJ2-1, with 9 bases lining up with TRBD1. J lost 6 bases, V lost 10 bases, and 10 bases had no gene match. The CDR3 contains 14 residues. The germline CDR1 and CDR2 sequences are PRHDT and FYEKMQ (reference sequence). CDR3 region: CATTLQGAINEQFF. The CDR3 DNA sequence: TGTGCCACGACATTACAGGGGGCAATCAATGAGCAGTTCTTC.

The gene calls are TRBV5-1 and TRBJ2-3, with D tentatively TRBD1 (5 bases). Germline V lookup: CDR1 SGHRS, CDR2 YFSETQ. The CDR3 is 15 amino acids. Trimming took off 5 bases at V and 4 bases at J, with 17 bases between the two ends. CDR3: CASSSLGQGSDTQYF. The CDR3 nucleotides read TGCGCCAGCAGTTCCTTGGGGCAGGGCTCAGATACGCAGTATTTT. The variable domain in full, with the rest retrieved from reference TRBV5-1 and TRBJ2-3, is KAGVTQTPRYLIKTRGQQVTLSCSPISGHRSVSWYQQTPGQGLQFLFEYFSETQRNKGNFPGRFSGRQFSNSRSEMNVSTLELGDSALYLCASSSLGQGSDTQYFGPGTRLTVL.

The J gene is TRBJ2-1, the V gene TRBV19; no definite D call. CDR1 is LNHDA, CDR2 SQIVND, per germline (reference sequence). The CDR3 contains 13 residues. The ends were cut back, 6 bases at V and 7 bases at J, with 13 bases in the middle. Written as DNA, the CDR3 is TGTGCCAGTAGCGCTGGAACTGGGAATGAGCAGTTCTTC. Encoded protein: CASSAGTGNEQFF.

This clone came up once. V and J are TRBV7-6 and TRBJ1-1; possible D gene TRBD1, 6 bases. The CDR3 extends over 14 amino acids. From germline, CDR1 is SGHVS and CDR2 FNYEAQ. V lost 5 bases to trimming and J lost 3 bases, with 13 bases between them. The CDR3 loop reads CASSATSGDTEAFF. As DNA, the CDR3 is TGTGCCAGCAGCGCAACGTCAGGGGACACTGAAGCTTTCTTT.

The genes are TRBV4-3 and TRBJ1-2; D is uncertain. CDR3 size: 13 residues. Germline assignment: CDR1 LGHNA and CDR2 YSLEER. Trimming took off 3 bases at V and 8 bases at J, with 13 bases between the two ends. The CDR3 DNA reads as TGCGCCAGCAGCCAGTTCCCAGGTGACGGCTACACCTTC. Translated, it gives CASSQFPGDGYTF.

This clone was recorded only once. The CDR3 loop reads CASSPPGGGKETQYF. The CDR3 region has the DNA TGTGCCAGCTCACCACCAGGGGGAGGAAAAGAGACCCAGTACTTC. This sequence joins TRBV18 and TRBJ2-5; D is possibly TRBD1 or TRBD2 (6 bases each). Trimming took 0 bases from V and 3 from J, leaving 11 bases between them. The CDR3 has 15 residues. Germline V CDR1 and CDR2: KGHSH, LQKENI.

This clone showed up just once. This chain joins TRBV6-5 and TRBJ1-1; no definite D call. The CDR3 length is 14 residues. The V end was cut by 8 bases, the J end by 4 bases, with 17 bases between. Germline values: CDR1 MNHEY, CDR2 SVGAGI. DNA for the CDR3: TGTGCCAGCGCCTCGGGCCAAAAAATCACTGAAGCTTTCTTT. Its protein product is CASASGQKITEAFF.

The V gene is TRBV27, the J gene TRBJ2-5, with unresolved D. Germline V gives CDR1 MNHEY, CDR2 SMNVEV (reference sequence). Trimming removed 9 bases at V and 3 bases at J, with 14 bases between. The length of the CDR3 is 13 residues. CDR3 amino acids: CASSPYIEETQYF. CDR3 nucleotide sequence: TGTGCCAGTTCACCCTACATCGAAGAGACCCAGTACTTC.

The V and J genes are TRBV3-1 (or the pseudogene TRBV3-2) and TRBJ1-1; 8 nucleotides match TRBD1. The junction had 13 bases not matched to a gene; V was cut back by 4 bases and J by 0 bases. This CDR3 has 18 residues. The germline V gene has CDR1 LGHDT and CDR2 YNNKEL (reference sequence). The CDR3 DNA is TGTGCCAGCAGCCCCATGACAGGGGCGCCCGTCCTGAACACTGAAGCTTTCTTT. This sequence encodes CASSPMTGAPVLNTEAFF.

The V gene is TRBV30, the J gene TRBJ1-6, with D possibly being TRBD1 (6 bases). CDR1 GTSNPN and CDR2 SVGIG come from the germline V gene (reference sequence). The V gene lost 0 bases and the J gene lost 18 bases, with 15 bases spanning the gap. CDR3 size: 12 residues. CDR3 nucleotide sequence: TGTGCCTGGAGTGTACCCGGGACACGGCCCCACTTT. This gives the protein CAWSVPGTRPHF.

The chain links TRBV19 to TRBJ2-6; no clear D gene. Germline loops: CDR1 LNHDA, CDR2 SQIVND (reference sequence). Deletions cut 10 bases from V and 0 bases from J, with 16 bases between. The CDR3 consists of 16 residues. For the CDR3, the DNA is TGTGCCACCAGCCCAGACGGCATCTCTGGGGCCAACGTCCTGACTTTC. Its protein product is CATSPDGISGANVLTF.